The present entry profiles one T cell receptor beta chain with its context. This clonotype was observed a handful of times. What antigen it recognizes has not been identified. An end of the junction differs from the germline gene, which may be a read error. This sample stems from a study of blood T cells in healthy people across ages (dated by TCRdb to 2015 to 2017). The study in broad terms: In model experiments, roughly one uniquely barcoded TCR beta cDNA molecule per two T cells was captured by template switching. Two additional independent replicas of 1 million unique cDNA reads from the same blood draw were analyzed for two donors (one aged 18 to 29 and one aged 80 or older). Four age groups were formed from the donors: young (average approximately 15 years), middle-aged (less than 40), aged (roughly 56) and long-lived (more than 75). Age-related changes in TCR beta repertoire diversity were measured in the study by deep sequencing normalized with unique cDNA molecular identifiers. The investigation overall reported the following: Observed TCR beta diversity per million T cells fell roughly linearly with age, and a significant reduction was already apparent by age around 40. Conclusive comparison of naive and antigen-experienced compartments was prevented by the profiling of bulk unsorted PBMCs. A strong correlation was found between observed TCR beta diversity and the percentage of naive T cells measured by flow cytometry. Compared with the aged group, the long-lived group had more naive CD4+ T cells, fewer expanded clones and increased TCR diversity, suggesting age selection. Because donor CMV infection status was unknown, age-related changes in expanded clonotypes were potentially confounded. Estimates of total diversity based on one million sequenced T cells were regarded as lower bounds and as underestimates.

The CDR3 runs 15 residues from the cysteine to the phenylalanine. The CDR3 DNA has 45 bases and is translated from base 1. The germline V gene supplies CDR1 SGHRS and CDR2 YFSETQ. The roughly 38 donors, aged roughly 6 to 95 years, were systemically healthy Caucasian individuals from Russia. Each donor gave roughly 11 milliliters of peripheral blood, drawn into EDTA-treated Vacutainer tubes. PBMCs were isolated by Ficoll-Paque density-gradient centrifugation, with at least 7 million obtained per sample. Trizol reagent was used to extract total RNA from PBMCs, with at least 6 micrograms per sample. For every donor, flow cytometry on a PBMC aliquot measured the percentage of naive CD45RAhigh/CD27high T cells. Library preparation was by 5' RACE. The instrument given in TCRdb is Illumina HiSeq 2500. A second PCR of roughly 6 to 11 cycles was performed with a sample-barcoded 5' primer and a J-beta primer mix. A unique molecular identifier was introduced onto each TCR beta cDNA molecule by a template-switch 5' adaptor carrying 12 random nucleotides. Each sample yielded at least 2.5 million CDR3-containing paired-end reads. All of the RNA was converted into first-strand cDNA using the Mint cDNA synthesis kit, with a TRBC-specific oligonucleotide serving as the primer. Following uracil-DNA glycosylase treatment, all cDNA underwent a first 18-cycle PCR with the universal primers M1SS and BC2_uni_R. The authors' analysis ran thus. For normalization, 1 million high-quality reads were randomly selected from each sample, with every read carrying a distinct molecular identifier. Reads with shared molecular identifiers were discarded instead of being binned into consensus sequences. CDR3 identification, clonotype clustering and error correction used MiTCR with a Q25 quality threshold and the strictest error-elimination algorithm. Lower-bound total TCR beta diversity was estimated with a nonparametric unseen species model using Euler transformation. Through fastp at Q25 and MiXCR, TCRdb rebuilt clones from the public reads, retaining in-frame beta chains. Every distinct CDR3 protein forms one entry, paired with its most common genes and DNA. None of the V and J calls come from the authors' own analysis; TCRdb made them. The sample records roughly 1,000,000 distinct CDR3 sequences, 20% to 25% of which are singletons. The leading ten clones occupy 0.65% to 0.75% of the sample.

This sample was shared with a second study, whose subject was T cells of mothers and their children. From the second report: Donors were nine systemically healthy Caucasian individuals: three mothers and their six children. cDNA synthesis used all of the extracted RNA, with around 1.4 ug of RNA in each 15 ul reaction. In the second PCR, the M1S primer introduced both the sample barcodes and 2-4 random nucleotides. Each mother yielded over 10 million TCR beta CDR3 reads and each child roughly 2.9 million reads. Thymic selection shapes the output of TCR recombination in a similar way in related and unrelated pairs, and inherited differences have a minor effect. Normalized repertoire overlap in related mother-child pairs was always slightly higher than in unrelated mother-child pairs, but the difference was never significant. No persistent microchimeric T cell clones were found, with a detection sensitivity of approximately 100 clones per million clonotypes. In the study, deep NGS was used to compare the TCR beta repertoires of mothers and children, and features distinguishing related mother-child pairs from unrelated individuals were sought. The mean age was approximately 41 +/- 4 years for the mothers and approximately 11 +/- 4 years for the children. After adapter ligation was performed with NEBNext reagents, the libraries were sequenced on an Illumina HiSeq 2000 with 100+100 nt paired-end reads. To prevent cross-contamination, the mother and child libraries were prepared a month apart and were sequenced in separate runs. Each donor had between about 450,000 and 2,200,000 distinct TCR beta clonotypes identified. Naive TCR beta clonotypes were estimated from low-frequency clonotypes matched to each donor's FACS-determined naive share, without sorting.

Material: blood. The receptor's source is a girl between 2 and 10 years old in good health. This receptor chain uses TRBV5-1 and TRBJ2-6, and 7 bases in between align with TRBD1. The CDR3 sequence is CASSPGTAGAHVLTF. Here is the DNA: TGCGCCAGCAGCCCTGGGACAGCTGGGGCCCACGTCCTGACTTTC. Outside the CDR3, residues come from the reference TRBV5-1 and TRBJ2-6 proteins, so the full variable domain is: KAGVTQTPRYLIKTRGQQVTLSCSPISGHRSVSWYQQTPGQGLQFLFEYFSETQRNKGNFPGRFSGRQFSNSRSEMNVSTLELGDSALYLCASSPGTAGAHVLTFGAGSRLTVL.